This T cell receptor beta chain was captured in a study of shared clonotypes between healthy human individuals. Findings and caveats of the study: Only a few donors were included, so the genetic and exposure-history diversity represented was limited.

Concerning this clone itself: Its antigen is not known. It is likely a read error: a sequence one base away is far more abundant.

In germline, CDR1 is MNHEY, CDR2 SVGAGI. The CDR3 has 13 amino acids. Produced via immunoSEQ multiplex PCR; TCRdb's table is partial and in-frame only. The table shows 450,000 to 500,000 clones, with roughly 80% occurring only once. The receptor was isolated from a woman in her thirties or forties in good health. Some clones in this sample may be carry-over from other donors' samples. The chain carries TRBV6-5 and TRBJ1-4; D gene ambiguous. Sequenced input: PBMCs. The chain's CDR3 is CASSYSRNEKLSF. The CDR3 DNA sequence: TGTGCCAGCAGTTACAGCAGAAATGAAAAACTGTCTTTT.